Following are 9 T cell receptor beta chains from one sample sequenced in a study of OX40 agonist ivuxolimab in advanced cancers. The repertoire was sequenced with immunoSEQ multiplex PCR; TCRdb's copy has only in-frame clones and lacks some. The repertoire holds about 80,000 clones, with 90% as singletons. Sequences were derived from CD4+ or CD8+ T cells sorted from blood, sampled in a trial of the OX40 agonist ivuxolimab. Receptors were obtained from an adult with an advanced solid tumor such as melanoma, head and neck, liver or kidney cancer.

The chain carries TRBV28 and TRBJ2-7; TRBD2 might be the D (5 bases). Germline CDR1 reads MDHEN; CDR2 reads SYDVKM. This CDR3 spans 15 amino acids. Trimming stripped 3 bases from V and 0 bases from J, with 12 bases between. CDR3: CASSFYKAGSYEQYF. The DNA of the CDR3 is TGTGCCAGCAGTTTTTACAAGGCGGGCTCCTACGAGCAGTACTTC.

J is TRBJ2-1 and V is TRBV18; 9 bases are a match to TRBD2. Germline CDR1 KGHSH, CDR2 LQKENI. There are 16 residues in the CDR3. V gave up 2 bases and J gave up 2 bases; unmatched junction bases: 4. This CDR3 reads CASSPRGGRAYNEQFF. DNA for the CDR3: TGTGCCAGCTCACCAAGGGGCGGGAGGGCCTACAATGAGCAGTTCTTC.

The CDR3 nucleotides are TGTGCCAGCAGTTGGGGGACTAGCGGGCACTACGAGCAGTACTTC. Translated: CASSWGTSGHYEQYF. The J gene is TRBJ2-7, the V gene TRBV6-5, with TRBD2 matching over 12 bases. This CDR3 contains 15 residues. The junction had 4 bases not matched to a gene; V was cut back by 4 bases and J by 3 bases. Looked up from germline, CDR1 is MNHEY and CDR2 is SVGAGI.

The V call is TRBV5-5, the J call TRBJ1-2; possible D gene TRBD1, 6 bases. The CDR3 covers 15 residues. CDR1 is SGHKS, CDR2 YYEKEE, per germline (reference sequence). The V and J ends lost 4 bases and 4 bases respectively, with 17 bases between them. CDR3 DNA: TGTGCCAGCAGCCGGGAACAGGGAGGGGGCTATGGCTACACCTTC. It specifies CASSREQGGGYGYTF. Full variable domain (missing parts from reference TRBV5-5 and TRBJ1-2): DAGVTQSPTHLIKTRGQQVTLRCSPISGHKSVSWYQQVLGQGPQFIFQYYEKEERGRGNFPDRFSARQFPNYSSELNVNALLLGDSALYLCASSREQGGGYGYTFGSGTRLTVV.

The chain combines TRBV10-3 with TRBJ2-2, with 7 bases lining up with TRBD2. The germline V gene has CDR1 ENHRY and CDR2 SYGVKD. The length of the CDR3 is 18 residues. Losses at the gene ends were 6 bases for V and 2 bases for J; bases not matched to a gene: 15. This CDR3 reads CAIRYGQGGGENTGELFF. The CDR3, as DNA: TGTGCCATCAGGTACGGTCAGGGCGGGGGTGAAAACACCGGGGAGCTGTTTTTT.

About this clone itself: This sample includes further DNA sequences coding for the same CDR3. The chain combines TRBV5-1 with TRBJ2-5; 9 bases fit TRBD2. CDR3 size: 14 residues. CDR1 is SGHRS, CDR2 YFSETQ, per germline. The trim removed 3 bases at V and 3 bases at J, leaving 3 bases unmatched. The CDR3 loop is CASSSGLAEETQYF. Written as DNA, the CDR3 is TGCGCCAGCAGCTCGGGACTAGCAGAAGAGACCCAGTACTTC.

The chain employs TRBV28 and TRBJ1-2, with 7 nucleotides matching TRBD1. The germline CDR1 and CDR2 sequences are MDHEN and SYDVKM. The CDR3 has 15 residues. V lost 3 bases and J lost 3; bases outside the gene matches: 7. In nucleotides, the CDR3 is TGTGCCAGCAGTTTGACAGGGCCGATCGACTATGGCTACACCTTC. Its translation: CASSLTGPIDYGYTF.

The rearrangement uses TRBV6-6 and TRBJ2-3; D is possibly TRBD1 (6 bases). The CDR3 runs 14 residues. Between the trimmed V and J ends, which lost 4 bases and 4 bases, there was a span of 12 bases. The germline CDR1 and CDR2 sequences are MNHNY and SVGAGI (reference sequence). The CDR3 loop reads CASSSSGTPDTQYF. The CDR3 nucleotides are TGTGCCAGCAGTTCCTCCGGGACACCAGATACGCAGTATTTT.

The chain carries TRBV6-6 and TRBJ1-1; D remains ambiguous. Germline V gives CDR1 MNHNY, CDR2 SVGAGI (reference sequence). CDR3 size: 13 residues. With 6 bases removed from V and 1 base from J, the gap between germline ends came to 9 bases. For the CDR3, the DNA is TGTGCCAGCAGGGAGTCGGGGAACACTGAAGCTTTCTTT. This sequence encodes CASRESGNTEAFF.